This note documents a single TCR beta chain sequence. The sample is drawn from a study of blood T cell repertoires in COVID-19. As for the study in general: The origin of the acute and convalescent COVID-19 samples was the United States, Italy and Spain.

Per the germline V gene, CDR1 is LGHDT and CDR2 is YNNKEL (reference sequence). V gave up 3 bases and J gave up 0 bases; unmatched junction bases: 7. The CDR3 extends over 17 amino acids. Some clones are missing from TCRdb's copy, which holds only in-frame ones; the method was immunoSEQ multiplex PCR. Of hundreds of thousands of clones in the sample, about nine tenths were seen once. This clonotype was obtained from a woman in her 30s with active or convalescent COVID-19. The material sequenced was peripheral blood. The genes are TRBV3-1 (or the pseudogene TRBV3-2) and TRBJ2-1, with 8 bases matching TRBD2. The CDR3 sequence is CASSHSPGTSSYNEQFF. CDR3 nucleotide sequence: TGTGCCAGCAGCCATTCCCCCGGGACTAGCTCCTACAATGAGCAGTTCTTC.